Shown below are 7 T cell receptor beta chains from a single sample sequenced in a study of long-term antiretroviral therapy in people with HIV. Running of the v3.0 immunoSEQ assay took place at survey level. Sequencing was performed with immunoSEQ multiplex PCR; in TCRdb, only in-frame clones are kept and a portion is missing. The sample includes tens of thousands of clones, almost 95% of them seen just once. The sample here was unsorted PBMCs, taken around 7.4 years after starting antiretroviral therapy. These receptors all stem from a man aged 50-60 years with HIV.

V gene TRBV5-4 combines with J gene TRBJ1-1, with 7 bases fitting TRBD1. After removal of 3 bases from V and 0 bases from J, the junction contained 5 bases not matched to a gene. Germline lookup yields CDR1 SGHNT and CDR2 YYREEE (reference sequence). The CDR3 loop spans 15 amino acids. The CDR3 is CASSSSTGLNTEAFF. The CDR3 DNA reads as TGTGCCAGCAGCTCCTCGACAGGGCTGAACACTGAAGCTTTCTTT.

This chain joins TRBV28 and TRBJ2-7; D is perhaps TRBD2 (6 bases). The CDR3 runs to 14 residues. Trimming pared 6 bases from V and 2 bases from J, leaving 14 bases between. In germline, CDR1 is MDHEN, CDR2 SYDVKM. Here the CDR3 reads CASREGVKAYEQYF. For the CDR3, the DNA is TGTGCCAGCAGGGAGGGTGTTAAGGCCTACGAGCAGTACTTC.

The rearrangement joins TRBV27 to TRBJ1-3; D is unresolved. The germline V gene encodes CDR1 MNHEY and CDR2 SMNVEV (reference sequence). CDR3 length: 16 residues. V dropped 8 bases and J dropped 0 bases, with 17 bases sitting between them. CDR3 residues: CASFKSRVSSGNTIYF. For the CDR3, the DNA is TGTGCCAGCTTCAAATCCCGGGTCTCCTCTGGAAACACCATATATTTT.

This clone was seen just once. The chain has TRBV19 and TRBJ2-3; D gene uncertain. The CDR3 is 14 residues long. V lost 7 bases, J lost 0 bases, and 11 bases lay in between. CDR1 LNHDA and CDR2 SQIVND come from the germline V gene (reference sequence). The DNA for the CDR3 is TGTGCCAGTAAGGCGGCCTTTAGCACAGATACGCAGTATTTT. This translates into CASKAAFSTDTQYF.

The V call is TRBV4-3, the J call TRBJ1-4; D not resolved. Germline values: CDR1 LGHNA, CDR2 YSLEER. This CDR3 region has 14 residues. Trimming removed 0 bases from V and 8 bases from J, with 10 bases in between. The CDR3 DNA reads TGCGCCAGCAGCCAAGATCGGAGTGGCGAAAAACTGTTTTTT. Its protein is CASSQDRSGEKLFF.

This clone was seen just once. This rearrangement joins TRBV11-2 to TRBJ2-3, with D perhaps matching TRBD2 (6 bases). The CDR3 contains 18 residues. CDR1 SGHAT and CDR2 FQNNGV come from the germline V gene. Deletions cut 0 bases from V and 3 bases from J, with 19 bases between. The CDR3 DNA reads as TGTGCCAGCAGCTTAGAGGGCTCCTACCTTGCGGGGACAGATACGCAGTATTTT. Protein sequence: CASSLEGSYLAGTDTQYF.

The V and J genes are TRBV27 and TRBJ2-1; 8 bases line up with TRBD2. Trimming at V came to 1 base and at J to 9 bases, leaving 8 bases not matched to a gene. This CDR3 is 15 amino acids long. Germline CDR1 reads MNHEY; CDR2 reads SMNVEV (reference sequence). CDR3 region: CASSLFVGGVGEQFF. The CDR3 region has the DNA TGTGCCAGCAGTTTATTTGTCGGGGGGGTCGGTGAGCAGTTCTTC.